A selection of T cell receptor beta chains follows, all from one sample in a study of T cell changes during pregnancy in multiple sclerosis. Assay: immunoSEQ multiplex PCR; the TCRdb copy retains only in-frame clones and omits some. The sample shows about 40,000 clones, about 92% of them seen only once. This specimen consisted of peripheral blood, obtained before pregnancy. These receptors were taken from a female donor with multiple sclerosis, enrolled in a pregnancy study. Both conserved end residues are part of each CDR3. A D gene is named only where the DNA matches it firmly. Only some rows state a clone size, as once, few, many or a class for expanded clones.

clone size,D gene,V gene,J gene,CDR3 protein
NA,TRBD2,TRBV7-2,TRBJ2-7,CASSAIRSGNKYF
few,NA,TRBV4-2,TRBJ2-7,CASSQDPGTSYEQYF
NA,NA,TRBV18,TRBJ2-1,CASSPQTGGYNEQFF
NA,TRBD2,TRBV27,TRBJ2-1,CASSLSSRGLADYNEQFF
NA,TRBD1,TRBV5-1,TRBJ1-1,CASSSGQGLSEAFF
NA,TRBD2,TRBV6-1,TRBJ2-7,CATRGLAREQYF
NA,TRBD1,TRBV6-5,TRBJ2-5,CASSLDRQGAQYF
NA,NA,TRBV19,TRBJ2-7,CASSSRVRGFEQYF
NA,NA,TRBV5-1,TRBJ2-2,CASSLSPRAGNTGELFF
NA,NA,TRBV6-1,TRBJ2-5,CASSGSLEETQYF
NA,TRBD1,TRBV18,TRBJ2-7,CASSGQGFTYEQYF
NA,NA,TRBV7-2,TRBJ2-1,CASSFSGGDSYNEQFF
NA,NA,TRBV27,TRBJ2-3,CASSQGRAGVRDTQYF
NA,NA,TRBV2,TRBJ1-2,CASSEQGRSGYTF
NA,TRBD2,TRBV4-3,TRBJ2-2,CASSHGGGTGELFF
NA,TRBD1,TRBV29-1,TRBJ1-2,CSVDTQGRGYTF
NA,TRBD2,TRBV28,TRBJ2-7,CATKHGGSSYEQYF
NA,NA,TRBV2,TRBJ2-3,CASSDPSTDTQYF
NA,TRBD2,TRBV28,TRBJ2-1,CATRASGNNEQFF
NA,NA,TRBV7-2,TRBJ2-1,CASSMTFRGRGQFF
NA,NA,TRBV28,TRBJ1-2,CASSLPGDYGYTF
NA,NA,TRBV5-1,TRBJ1-1,CASSQTGAGTEAFF
NA,NA,TRBV10-3,TRBJ1-5,CAISESKPQGSPSNQPQHF
NA,NA,TRBV7-3,TRBJ2-1,CASSLNAGSYNEQFF
NA,NA,TRBV19,TRBJ1-2,CASSIRTAYGYTF
NA,NA,TRBV10-1,TRBJ2-1,CASSDLGSGGPTNEQFF
NA,NA,TRBV27,TRBJ1-4,CASRSLGYSNEKLFF
NA,TRBD1,TRBV28,TRBJ2-1,CASSPQGNEQFF
NA,NA,TRBV9,TRBJ2-1,CASSATGLLDNEQFF
NA,TRBD1,TRBV28,TRBJ1-2,CASRRTGGQGRGYTF
NA,NA,TRBV6-1,TRBJ2-7,CASWQGHPYEQYF
NA,NA,TRBV4-1,TRBJ2-2,CASSQPLSRNRAGELFF
NA,NA,TRBV5-5,TRBJ2-5,CASSGGGGQETQYF
NA,NA,TRBV25-1,TRBJ2-2,CASSESRTRFSGELFF
NA,NA,TRBV27,TRBJ1-1,CASREVGGMTEAFF
NA,TRBD2,TRBV28,TRBJ2-1,CASSWTSGNHNEQFF
NA,NA,TRBV19,TRBJ1-1,CASTTDRNTEAFF
once,TRBD2,TRBV5-1,TRBJ2-3,CASSLDLADTDTQYF
NA,NA,TRBV27,TRBJ2-5,CASSLSAVSRRVYWETQYF
NA,NA,TRBV6-5,TRBJ2-3,CASTPPGTDTQYF
NA,TRBD1,TRBV5-6,TRBJ2-7,CASSPGQGSYEQYF
NA,NA,TRBV2,TRBJ2-2,CASSVQSVANTGELFF
few,TRBD1,TRBV6-4,TRBJ2-2,CASRQGETGELFF
NA,NA,TRBV4-1,TRBJ1-1,CASSQDRGGNTEAFF